This TCR beta chain was sequenced for a study of blood T cell repertoires in COVID-19. A remark on this clone: Distinct nucleotide sequences in the sample also encode this CDR3.

This CDR3 spans 15 amino acids. Unmatched junction bases numbered 5, after V lost 3 bases and J lost 2 bases. Germline lookup yields CDR1 LGHDT and CDR2 YNNKEL (reference sequence). TCRdb's table, derived via immunoSEQ multiplex PCR, lists solely in-frame clones and lacks some. The repertoire holds around 37,000 clones, with approximately 69% as singletons. This chain connects TRBV3-1 (or the pseudogene TRBV3-2) to TRBJ2-7, with 9 bases that match TRBD2. This receptor was taken from a man between 70 and 80 years old with COVID-19, enrolled during active disease. The sample comprised peripheral blood. CDR3: CASSQAAGGPYEQYF. In DNA form, the CDR3 reads TGTGCCAGCAGCCAGGCAGCGGGGGGTCCCTACGAGCAGTACTTC.